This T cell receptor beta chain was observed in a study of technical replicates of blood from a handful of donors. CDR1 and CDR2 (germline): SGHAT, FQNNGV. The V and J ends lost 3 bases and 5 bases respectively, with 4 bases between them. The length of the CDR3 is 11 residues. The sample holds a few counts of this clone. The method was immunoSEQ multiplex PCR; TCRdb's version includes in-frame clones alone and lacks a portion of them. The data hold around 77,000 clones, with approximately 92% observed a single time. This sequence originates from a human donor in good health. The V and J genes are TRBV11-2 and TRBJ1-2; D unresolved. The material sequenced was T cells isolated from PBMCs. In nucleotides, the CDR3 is TGTGCCAGCAGCTTCATGTATGGCTACACCTTC. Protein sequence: CASSFMYGYTF.